One sample yielded the 32 T cell receptor beta chains listed below, sequenced in a study of metastatic and nonmetastatic thyroid tumors. Thyroid surgery was preceded by no treatment in any patient. TCRdb reassembled clones from the PCR reads with MiXCR. The repertoire holds tens of thousands of clones, with 20% to 25% as singletons. The sequenced sample was blood. These receptors came from a female donor with papillary thyroid cancer or a benign thyroid nodule (not recorded which). Some clones in this sample may be carry-over from other donors' samples.

This clone was detected ten times or more. The chain joins TRBV6-1 to TRBJ2-2; the D is unclear. The CDR3 length is 14 residues. Trimming pared 7 bases from V and 8 bases from J, leaving 17 bases between. Per germline, CDR1 MNHNS and CDR2 SASEGT. In DNA, the CDR3 is TGTGCCAGCACGGTCCTCGACTCGGCAGGGGAGCTGTTTTTT. Amino acid sequence: CASTVLDSAGELFF.

The table lists this clone with many counts. This chain uses TRBV27 with TRBJ1-2, with D possibly TRBD1 on 6 matching bases. Trimming took off 6 bases at V and 7 bases at J, with 18 bases between the two ends. CDR1 is MNHEY and CDR2 is SMNVEV in the germline V gene (reference sequence). The CDR3 runs 14 residues. DNA for the CDR3: TGTGCCAGCAGGCCTCCAGGGGCCGGGAGTGGCTACACCTTC. It encodes CASRPPGAGSGYTF.

The chain recombines TRBV6-6 with TRBJ1-5; D gene uncertain. Per germline, CDR1 MNHNY and CDR2 SVGAGI (reference sequence). The CDR3 consists of 18 residues. V shed 8 bases and J shed 7 bases, with 30 bases lying between them. As DNA, the CDR3 is TGTGCCAGCGTTCCCTGGTCGGCAGCCACTAACGGCGACCAGCCCCAGCATTTT. This encodes CASVPWSAATNGDQPQHF.

This clone showed up many times. This CDR3 reads CASSLGRVNNEQFF. The CDR3 DNA is TGTGCCAGCAGTTTAGGTCGGGTTAACAATGAGCAGTTCTTC. This sequence joins TRBV28 and TRBJ2-1; D is undetermined. The V gene's germline CDR1 is MDHEN and CDR2 SYDVKM. The CDR3 is 14 amino acids. The V end lost 2 bases, the J end lost 5 bases, and 10 bases lay between the germline ends.

This clone was recorded at least ten times. CDR3 DNA: TGTGCCAGCAGCTCCACTAGCGGGGGGAGGTCTGAGCAGTTCTTC. Amino acids: CASSSTSGGRSEQFF. The V gene is TRBV11-3, the J gene TRBJ2-1; 12 bases align to TRBD2. The CDR3 covers 15 residues. The V gene's germline CDR1 is SGHNT and CDR2 YENEEA. V was pared by 4 bases and J by 9 bases, with 7 bases of the junction left unmatched.

This clone came up many times. V gene TRBV11-2 combines with J gene TRBJ2-1, with no clear D. Germline-derived CDR1 and CDR2 are SGHAT and FQNNGV. The V end lost 3 bases, the J end lost 7 bases, and 10 bases lay between the germline ends. This CDR3 region has 13 residues. Here the CDR3 DNA reads TGTGCCAGCAGCTTCGGTGGGCGGAATGAGCAGTTCTTC. Translated: CASSFGGRNEQFF.

This clone was picked up a small number of times. One junction end disagrees with the germline gene, perhaps due to a read error. The chain couples TRBV19 to TRBJ2-7, with TRBD2 as a possible D gene (5 bases). Germline V gene lookup returns CDR1 LNHDA and CDR2 SQIVND (reference sequence). The CDR3 is 15 amino acids. The CDR3 reads CSSSSPMGSAYEQYF. The DNA for the CDR3 is TGTTCCAGTAGTAGCCCCATGGGGAGCGCCTACGAGCAGTACTTC.

This clone was observed at least ten times. The CDR3 DNA reads TGTGCCAGCAGTTTAGAGGGGCGAGGGGAAGCTTTCTTT. It codes for CASSLEGRGEAFF. The rearrangement links TRBV28 to TRBJ1-1; maybe TRBD1 (5 bases). CDR1 MDHEN and CDR2 SYDVKM come from the germline V gene. V lost 2 bases and J lost 8, with 12 bases in between. This CDR3 has 13 amino acids. The full variable domain, with the rest looked up from reference TRBV28 and TRBJ1-1, is DVKVTQSSRYLVKRTGEKVFLECVQDMDHENMFWYRQDPGLGLRLIYFSYDVKMKEKGDIPEGYSVSREKKERFSLILESASTNQTSMYLCASSLEGRGEAFFGQGTRLTVV.

This rearrangement joins TRBV5-1 to TRBJ2-2; 9 positions agree with TRBD1. CDR3 size: 18 residues. J gave up 0 bases and V 6 bases, and 12 bases lay outside the gene matches. Germline V gene lookup returns CDR1 SGHRS and CDR2 YFSETQ. In nucleotides, the CDR3 is TGCGCCAGCACCTCAGCAGCCGGGACAGGGACGAACACCGGGGAGCTGTTTTTT. Translating gives CASTSAAGTGTNTGELFF.

This clone showed up many times. The chain links TRBV2 to TRBJ2-1, with D perhaps TRBD2 (6 bases). Trimming removed 3 bases at V and 6 bases at J, with 12 bases between. The CDR3 is 14 amino acids. From germline, CDR1 is SNHLY and CDR2 FYNNEI. The CDR3 nucleotides read TGTGCCAGCAGTGAGGAACTAGCTGTCAATGAGCAGTTCTTC. It encodes CASSEELAVNEQFF.

This clone has only a few counts. V gene TRBV29-1 combines with J gene TRBJ1-2, with D tentatively TRBD1 (5 bases). The CDR3 spans 14 residues. From germline, CDR1 is SQVTM and CDR2 ANQGSEA. V lost 3 bases, J lost 4 bases, and 15 bases lay in between. CDR3 in amino acids: CSVEVWDGPYGYTF. The CDR3 DNA follows: TGCAGCGTTGAGGTATGGGACGGACCCTATGGCTACACCTTC.

This clone has ten or more counts. This chain links TRBV7-9 with TRBJ2-5; TRBD1 matches 7 bases. Germline trimming cut 4 bases from V and 4 bases from J; bases unmatched to any gene: 6. The CDR3 is made up of 14 amino acids. CDR1 SEHNR and CDR2 FQNEAQ come from the germline V gene (reference sequence). The CDR3, as DNA: TGTGCCAGCAGCTCCTACAGGGGAAGAGAGACCCAGTACTTC. This codes for CASSSYRGRETQYF.

About this clone: A junction boundary mismatches the germline segment, possibly from a read error. The chain is built from TRBV20-1 and TRBJ2-1, with 15 bases fitting TRBD2. CDR3 length: 12 residues. CDR1 DFQATT and CDR2 SNEGSKA come from the germline V gene (reference sequence). The CDR3 nucleotides read TGCAGGGCTTCTGGACTAGCGGGGGGGCCAACCTTC. Translation: CRASGLAGGPTF.

This clone was seen many times. The chain links TRBV18 to TRBJ1-1; D gene uncertain. The CDR3 loop spans 15 amino acids. The ends were cut back, 1 base at V and 3 bases at J, with 12 bases in the middle. CDR1 and CDR2 (germline): KGHSH, LQKENI. The CDR3 coding sequence is TGTGCCAGCTCACCACGGCCAGGTCCGGACACTGAAGCTTTCTTT. This encodes CASSPRPGPDTEAFF.

There are many counts of this clone. V is TRBV6-2 or TRBV6-3 and J is TRBJ2-7; weak D call: TRBD2 (6 bases). V was clipped by 0 bases and J by 3 bases, with 12 bases between them. Germline loops: CDR1 MNHEY, CDR2 SVGEGT. The CDR3 spans 15 residues. This CDR3 reads CASSYSGDWHYEQYF. CDR3 sequence (DNA): TGTGCCAGCAGTTACTCCGGGGACTGGCACTACGAGCAGTACTTC.

This clone was found many times. The chain links TRBV5-1 to TRBJ2-3; D perhaps matches TRBD1 (6 bases). The germline V and J ends were trimmed by 4 bases and 0 bases, with 12 bases remaining between them. The CDR3 has 15 residues. Per the germline V gene, CDR1 is SGHRS and CDR2 is YFSETQ. The CDR3 sequence: CASSPTGVSTDTQYF. CDR3 coding DNA: TGCGCCAGCAGCCCGACAGGTGTGAGCACAGATACGCAGTATTTT.

This clone was counted a few times. The rearrangement joins TRBV2 to TRBJ2-7; 9 bases line up with TRBD1. This CDR3 spans 12 amino acids. Germline V gene sequence: CDR1 SNHLY, CDR2 FYNNEI. V trimming: 5 bases; J trimming: 6 bases; junction bases outside the gene matches: 2. CDR3 protein: CASSLDRGEQYF. The CDR3 DNA sequence: TGTGCCAGCAGTTTGGACAGGGGCGAGCAGTACTTC. Supplemented by reference TRBV2 and TRBJ2-7, the full variable domain reads EPEVTQTPSHQVTQMGQEVILRCVPISNHLYFYWYRQILGQKVEFLVSFYNNEISEKSEIFDDQFSVERPDGSNFTLKIRSTKLEDSAMYFCASSLDRGEQYFGPGTRLTVT.

This clone was observed many times. V is TRBV6-2 or TRBV6-3 and J is TRBJ2-3; 8 nucleotides agree with TRBD2. Germline assignment: CDR1 MNHEY and CDR2 SVGEGT. This CDR3 comprises 14 residues. The V segment lost 7 bases and the J segment 4 bases; nucleotides outside the gene matches: 7. CDR3 region: CASTNGGGADTQYF. The CDR3 DNA is TGTGCCAGCACTAACGGGGGGGGCGCAGATACGCAGTATTTT.

In this sample, this clone turned up many times. This chain uses TRBV7-9 with TRBJ2-1; 8 bases align to TRBD1. This CDR3 region has 13 residues. Per germline, CDR1 SEHNR and CDR2 FQNEAQ (reference sequence). Trimming at V came to 5 bases and at J to 9 bases, leaving 6 bases not matched to a gene. The CDR3 loop reads CASSQGASAEQFF. The CDR3 DNA sequence: TGTGCCAGCAGCCAGGGGGCCAGCGCTGAGCAGTTCTTC.

This clone was observed at least ten times. For the CDR3, the DNA is TGTGCCACCAGTGAAGAGCGGACCCCCGACTCCTACGAGCAGTACTTC. This sequence encodes CATSEERTPDSYEQYF. The chain has TRBV24-1 and TRBJ2-7, with D tentatively TRBD2 (5 bases). From germline, CDR1 is KGHDR and CDR2 SFDVKD. Trimming removed 4 bases from V and 0 bases from J, with 15 bases in between. The CDR3 length is 16 residues.

With regard to this clone: Given a much more abundant clone one base away, this may be a read error. The rearrangement uses TRBV10-3 and TRBJ2-3; maybe TRBD1 (6 bases). In germline, CDR1 is ENHRY, CDR2 SYGVKD. This CDR3 has 18 amino acids. Trimming took off 6 bases at V and 0 bases at J, with 22 bases between the two ends. CDR3 sequence reads: CAIRDQFQGHTSTDTQYF. DNA of the CDR3: TGTGCCATCAGAGACCAGTTCCAGGGACACACTAGCACAGATACGCAGTATTTT.

In regard to this clone: One end of the junction fails to match germline, which may point to a read error. This chain links TRBV6-1 with TRBJ1-1; 9 positions match TRBD1. Germline V CDR1 and CDR2: MNHNS, SASEGT. CDR3 size: 16 residues. The CDR3 loop reads CASSHRGRGDVTEAFF. The CDR3 region has the DNA TGTGCCAGCAGTCACAGGGGGCGAGGGGACGTCACTGAAGCTTTCTTC.

This clone was counted ten times or more. The chain employs TRBV11-3 and TRBJ2-7; 9 nucleotides line up with TRBD2. V shed 5 bases and J 0 bases; nucleotides not matched to a gene: 11. Germline V gene data show CDR1 as SGHNT and CDR2 as YENEEA. This CDR3 contains 17 residues. The CDR3 loop reads CASSLTSSGVSSYEQYF. For the CDR3, the DNA is TGTGCCAGCAGCCTAACCTCTAGCGGGGTGAGCTCCTACGAGCAGTACTTC.

This clone was seen just once. The gene calls are TRBV7-8 and TRBJ2-7; D is ambiguous. The CDR3 totals 11 residues. Germline lookup yields CDR1 SGHVS and CDR2 FQNEAQ. The CDR3 spells CDRRLTYEQYF. CDR3 DNA: TGTGACAGACGACTTACCTACGAGCAGTACTTC.

The rearrangement uses TRBV5-6 and TRBJ1-2, with D possibly being TRBD1 (6 bases). Trimming removed 1 base at V and 5 bases at J, with 18 bases between. Germline CDR1 is SGHDT and CDR2 is YYEEEE. The CDR3 is 16 residues long. This CDR3 is CASSLSMTGQKYGYTF. In DNA form, the CDR3 reads TGTGCCAGCAGCTTGTCCATGACAGGCCAGAAATATGGCTACACCTTC.

A note on this clone: At one boundary the junction diverges from the germline segment, which might be a read error. The rearrangement joins TRBV5-1 to TRBJ2-7, with D hard to call. This CDR3 has 14 residues. CDR1 and CDR2 (germline): SGHRS, YFSETQ. The CDR3: CARSFRFPSYAQYF. The CDR3 bases are TGCGCCCGCAGCTTCCGCTTTCCTTCCTACGCGCAGTACTTC.

This clone showed up many times. The chain is built from TRBV7-3 and TRBJ2-2; 7 bases are shared with TRBD2. Per germline, CDR1 SGHTA and CDR2 FQGTGA. This CDR3 has 18 residues. The trim removed 5 bases at V and 5 bases at J, leaving 17 bases unmatched. The DNA of the CDR3 is TGTGCCAGCAGCCCCCTCGGCGGGAGTTATGGTTTGACCGGGGAGCTGTTTTTT. It translates to CASSPLGGSYGLTGELFF. Looking up the rest from reference TRBV7-3 and TRBJ2-2 gives the full variable domain: GAGVSQTPSNKVTEKGKYVELRCDPISGHTALYWYRQSLGQGPEFLIYFQGTGAADDSGLPNDRFFAVRPEGSVSTLKIQRTERGDSAVYLCASSPLGGSYGLTGELFFGEGSRLTVL.

This clone occurred many times. The junction and the germline gene differ at one end; a read error may be behind it. In the same sample, other DNA sequences code for this CDR3. This chain links TRBV7-7 with TRBJ2-5; unclear D gene. Looked up from germline, CDR1 is SSHAT and CDR2 is FNYEAQ (reference sequence). This CDR3 is 13 amino acids long. As DNA, the CDR3 is TGTGCTAGCAGCTTAGGGCGGAAAGAGACCCAGTACTTC. It translates to CASSLGRKETQYF.

This clone was counted at least ten times. The rearrangement uses TRBV5-5 and TRBJ2-7, with TRBD1 matching 8 bases. The CDR3 is made up of 15 amino acids. V lost 0 bases and J lost 3; bases outside the gene matches: 5. Germline V gene data show CDR1 as SGHKS and CDR2 as YYEKEE (reference sequence). The CDR3 is CASSLDGQGHYEQYF. The CDR3 DNA is TGTGCCAGCAGCTTGGACGGACAGGGCCACTACGAGCAGTACTTC.

The gene calls are TRBV12-3 or TRBV12-4 and TRBJ2-7, with 10 positions matching TRBD1. The length of the CDR3 is 13 residues. V shed 2 bases and J 7 bases; nucleotides not matched to a gene: 2. CDR3 bases: TGTGCCAGCAGTTTACGGACAGGGGGAGAGCAGTACTTC. Protein product: CASSLRTGGEQYF.

This clone showed up many times. This chain links TRBV7-8 with TRBJ2-2; possibly TRBD1 for D (7 bases). CDR1 and CDR2 from the germline V gene are SGHVS and FQNEAQ. Trimming removed 10 bases at V and 1 base at J, with 25 bases between. This CDR3 has 18 amino acids. This CDR3 reads CATGGLQRERRNTGELFF. CDR3 DNA: TGTGCCACAGGGGGGCTCCAAAGGGAGCGGAGGAACACCGGGGAGCTGTTTTTT.

At least ten counts were recorded for this clone. This chain joins TRBV6-1 and TRBJ1-5; D gene ambiguous. CDR1 is MNHNS, CDR2 SASEGT, per germline. CDR3 length: 14 residues. V dropped 1 base and J dropped 2 bases, with 6 bases sitting between them. CDR3 residues: CASSEERGNQPQHF. The DNA for the CDR3 is TGTGCCAGCAGTGAAGAACGAGGCAATCAGCCCCAGCATTTT.